A selection of T cell receptor beta chains follows, all from one sample in a study of control samples from healthy donors and cancer patients. Profiling relied on immunoSEQ multiplex PCR, and the TCRdb table lists in-frame clones only, not all of them. The repertoire holds approximately 69,000 clones, with about nine tenths as singletons. Input material: PBMCs. The receptor set was obtained from a man aged 60 to 75 with colorectal cancer. The CDR3 runs from the conserved cysteine through the conserved F or W. The order of the fields is J gene, D gene, V gene, clone size, CDR3 protein, CDR3 DNA. A D gene is named only where the DNA matches it firmly. Clone size appears in some rows only: once, few, many, or a class for an expanded clone.

TRBJ1-3 | - | TRBV11-2 | - | CASSLISSGNTIYF | TGTGCCAGCAGCTTAATAAGCTCTGGAAACACCATATATTTT
TRBJ1-2 | TRBD1 | TRBV7-2 | - | CASSSGTGGRYTF | TGTGCCAGCAGCTCCGGGACAGGGGGGCGTTACACCTTC
TRBJ2-1 | - | TRBV6-1 | - | CASSERPGSGEQFF | TGTGCCAGCAGTGAACGCCCAGGGTCCGGTGAGCAGTTCTTC
TRBJ1-2 | - | TRBV11-2 | - | CASSLVHSANYGYTF | TGTGCCAGCAGCTTAGTCCACAGCGCTAACTATGGCTACACCTTC
TRBJ2-5 | - | TRBV25-1 | once | CASSEEGPNETQYF | TGTGCCAGCAGTGAGGAGGGTCCAAATGAGACCCAGTACTTC
TRBJ1-4 | - | TRBV6-2/TRBV6-3 | - | CASSPTGGSATNEKLFF | TGTGCCAGCAGCCCTACGGGTGGTTCCGCAACTAATGAAAAACTGTTTTTT
TRBJ2-1 | TRBD2 | TRBV5-1 | - | CASSLAAGVTYNEQFF | TGCGCCAGCAGCTTGGCGGCGGGGGTAACCTACAATGAGCAGTTCTTC
TRBJ2-3 | TRBD1 | TRBV19 | - | CASSPRRGQGLNTQYF | TGTGCCAGTAGTCCTCGAAGGGGACAGGGTTTGAATACGCAGTATTTT
TRBJ2-1 | - | TRBV18 | - | CASSPWPGAYNEQFF | TGTGCCAGCTCCCCCTGGCCGGGGGCCTACAATGAGCAGTTCTTC
TRBJ1-2 | - | TRBV19 | - | CASSSNQGLVGYTF | TGTGCCAGTAGTTCGAATCAGGGGCTCGTTGGCTACACCTTC
TRBJ1-1 | - | TRBV5-6 | - | CASSLDRATEAFF | TGTGCCAGCAGCTTGGACAGGGCCACTGAAGCTTTCTTT
TRBJ1-1 | - | TRBV11-2 | - | CASSLDLRTEAFF | TGTGCCAGCAGCTTAGATCTTAGGACTGAAGCTTTCTTT
TRBJ2-7 | - | TRBV7-8 | - | CASSSEYRHEQYF | TGTGCCAGCAGCTCAGAGTACCGCCACGAGCAGTACTTC
TRBJ1-2 | TRBD1 | TRBV6-2/TRBV6-3 | - | CASSYTPGQGDGYTF | TGTGCCAGCAGTTACACCCCGGGACAGGGAGATGGCTACACCTTC
TRBJ1-6 | - | TRBV7-9 | - | CASSSQESYNSPLHF | TGTGCCAGCAGCTCCCAGGAATCTTATAATTCACCCCTCCACTTT
TRBJ2-2 | - | TRBV27 | - | CASRPPLNTGELFF | TGTGCCAGCCGACCTCCCCTGAACACCGGGGAGCTGTTTTTT
TRBJ1-3 | - | TRBV5-6 | - | CASSLDRRSGNTIYF | TGTGCCAGCAGCCTAGACAGGAGGTCTGGAAACACCATATATTTT
TRBJ1-4 | - | TRBV7-9 | - | CASSAIAGASNEKLFF | TGTGCCAGCAGCGCAATAGCAGGGGCCTCAAATGAAAAACTGTTTTTT
TRBJ2-5 | - | TRBV7-8 | - | CASSLVRGPETQYF | TGTGCCAGCAGCTTAGTCCGGGGGCCGGAGACCCAGTACTTC
TRBJ2-1 | - | TRBV30 | - | CAWSGATNEQFF | TGTGCCTGGAGTGGTGCCACAAATGAGCAGTTCTTC
TRBJ1-4 | - | TRBV7-2 | - | CASSLSGLANEKLFF | TGTGCCAGCAGCTTAAGTGGCTTGGCTAATGAAAAACTGTTTTTT
TRBJ2-3 | TRBD2 | TRBV4-3 | - | CASSPTSGNTDTQYF | TGCGCCAGCAGCCCAACTAGCGGGAACACAGATACGCAGTATTTT
TRBJ2-5 | - | TRBV9 | - | CASSLGELQETQYF | TGTGCCAGCAGCTTGGGGGAGCTTCAAGAGACCCAGTACTTC
TRBJ2-7 | - | TRBV5-4 | - | CASSLRGAPSYEQYF | TGTGCCAGCAGCTTGAGGGGGGCCCCCTCCTACGAGCAGTACTTC
TRBJ2-5 | TRBD2 | TRBV3-1/TRBV3-2 | - | CASSHKAGGQETQYF | TGTGCCAGCAGCCACAAAGCGGGGGGGCAAGAGACCCAGTACTTC
TRBJ1-1 | TRBD1 | TRBV5-6 | - | CASSWGQGRNTEAFF | TGTGCCAGCAGCTGGGGACAGGGAAGGAACACTGAAGCTTTCTTT
TRBJ1-3 | - | TRBV6-5 | - | CASSYSRSSGNTIYF | TGTGCCAGCAGTTACTCGAGGTCATCTGGAAACACCATATATTTT
TRBJ2-2 | TRBD2 | TRBV7-8 | - | CASSLGLAGGPWTGELFF | TGTGCCAGCAGCTTAGGACTAGCGGGGGGGCCGTGGACCGGGGAGCTGTTTTTT
TRBJ1-1 | - | TRBV19 | - | CASSIGGANTEAFF | TGTGCCAGTAGTATCGGGGGGGCGAACACTGAAGCTTTCTTT
TRBJ2-5 | TRBD2 | TRBV5-1 | few | CASSDWGGGPETQYF | TGCGCCAGCAGCGACTGGGGCGGGGGGCCAGAGACCCAGTACTTC
TRBJ2-7 | - | TRBV6-5 | - | CASRLAPGPWEQYF | TGTGCCAGCAGACTCGCTCCGGGTCCCTGGGAGCAGTACTTC
TRBJ2-3 | - | TRBV5-6 | once | CASRANREGTQYF | TGTGCCAGCAGGGCCAACAGGGAAGGTACGCAGTATTTT
TRBJ2-7 | - | TRBV4-1 | - | CASSQDKRQFKQYF | TGCGCCAGCAGCCAAGATAAAAGACAGTTCAAGCAGTACTTC
TRBJ2-7 | - | TRBV28 | - | CASSTPRGSYEQYF | TGTGCCAGCAGTACCCCTCGGGGTAGCTACGAGCAGTACTTC
TRBJ1-2 | - | TRBV11-3 | - | CASSLSNGEGYTF | TGTGCCAGCAGCTTATCGAACGGTGAAGGCTACACCTTC
TRBJ1-1 | - | TRBV7-2 | - | CASSLVGGDTEAFF | TGTGCCAGCAGCTTAGTGGGAGGGGACACTGAAGCTTTCTTT
TRBJ2-5 | TRBD2 | TRBV18 | once | CASSPGLAGTQYF | TGTGCCAGCTCACCCGGACTAGCGGGGACCCAGTACTTC
TRBJ1-1 | - | TRBV10-3 | once | CAISEGQGSWDTEAFF | TGTGCCATCAGTGAGGGTCAGGGGAGTTGGGACACTGAAGCTTTCTTT
TRBJ1-5 | TRBD1 | TRBV28 | - | CASSLGTVWRNQPQHF | TGTGCCAGCAGTTTAGGGACAGTGTGGCGCAATCAGCCCCAGCATTTT
TRBJ1-1 | TRBD1 | TRBV27 | - | CASSAGQGMNTEAFF | TGTGCCAGCAGTGCCGGACAGGGAATGAACACTGAAGCTTTCTTT
TRBJ1-4 | - | TRBV5-1 | - | CASSLLATNEKLFF | TGCGCCAGCAGCTTACTAGCAACTAATGAAAAACTGTTTTTT
TRBJ2-5 | - | TRBV14 | - | CASSQAGGLETQYF | TGTGCCAGCAGCCAGGCTGGGGGGCTAGAGACCCAGTACTTC
TRBJ1-1 | - | TRBV6-5 | once | CASIRSQANTEAFF | TGTGCCAGCATAAGGTCGCAGGCGAACACTGAAGCTTTCTTT
TRBJ2-1 | TRBD1 | TRBV30 | - | CAWSNDRGYNEQFF | TGTGCCTGGAGTAACGACAGGGGGTACAATGAGCAGTTCTTC
TRBJ1-2 | - | TRBV5-4 | - | CASSLSGVVIYGYTF | TGTGCCAGCAGCTTGTCTGGGGTGGTTATCTATGGCTACACCTTC
TRBJ1-2 | - | TRBV7-2 | - | CASSTRQAVDGYTF | TGTGCCAGCAGCACCCGACAGGCCGTCGATGGCTACACCTTC
TRBJ1-6 | - | TRBV9 | - | CASSGSSYNSPLHF | TGTGCCAGCAGTGGAAGCTCCTATAATTCACCCCTCCACTTT
TRBJ1-2 | - | TRBV28 | - | CASSPQTSGYTF | TGTGCCAGCAGTCCTCAGACCTCTGGCTACACCTTC